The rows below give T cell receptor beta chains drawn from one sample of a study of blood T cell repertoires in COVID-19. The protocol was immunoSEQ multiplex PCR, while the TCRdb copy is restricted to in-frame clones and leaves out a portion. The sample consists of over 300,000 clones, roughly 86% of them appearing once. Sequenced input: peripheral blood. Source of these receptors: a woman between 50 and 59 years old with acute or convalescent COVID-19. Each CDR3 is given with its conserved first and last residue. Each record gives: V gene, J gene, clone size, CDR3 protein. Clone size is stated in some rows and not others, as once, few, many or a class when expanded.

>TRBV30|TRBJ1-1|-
CAWSVERTGTKMNTEAFF
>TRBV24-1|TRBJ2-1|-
CATSDFGGTSSYNEQFF
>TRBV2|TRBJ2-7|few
CASSRQALGGGASEQYF
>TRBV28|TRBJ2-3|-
CVIEGADTQYF
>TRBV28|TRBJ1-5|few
CASSLSRNQPQHF
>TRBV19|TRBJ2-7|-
CASSRDSRYEQYF
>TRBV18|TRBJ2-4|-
CASSSLSEGTKNIQYF
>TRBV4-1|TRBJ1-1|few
CASSQASRSANTEAFF
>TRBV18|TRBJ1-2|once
CASSPEGVYGYTF
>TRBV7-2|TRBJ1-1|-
CASSNQGARTEAFF
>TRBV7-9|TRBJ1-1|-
CASSFGQANTEAFF
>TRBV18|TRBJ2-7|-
CASSPGAGLGSYEQYF
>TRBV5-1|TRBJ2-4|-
CASSLDDRVNVISAKNIQYF
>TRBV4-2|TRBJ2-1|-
CASSQGASGSGEQFF
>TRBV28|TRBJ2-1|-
CASRYRVGSYNEQFF
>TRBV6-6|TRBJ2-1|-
CASRPFGQQYYNEQFF
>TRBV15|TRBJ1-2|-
CATSRDLGQGVGGYTF
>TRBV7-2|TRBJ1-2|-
CASSLEGFRGYTF
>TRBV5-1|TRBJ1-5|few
CASSLNFPGETPQHF
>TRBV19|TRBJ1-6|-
CASSIDQGGPDSPLHF
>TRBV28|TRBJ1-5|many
CASSLGGGGYKQPQHF
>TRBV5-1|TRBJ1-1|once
CASSLAGHMNTEAFF
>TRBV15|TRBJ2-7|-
CATSRDAGLSEQYF
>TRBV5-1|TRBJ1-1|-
CASSKGQGVDTEAFF
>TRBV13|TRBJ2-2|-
CASSLGGGGELFF
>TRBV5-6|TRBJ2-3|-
CASSFRSGRPDTQYF
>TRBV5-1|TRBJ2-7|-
CASSNGLITYEQYF
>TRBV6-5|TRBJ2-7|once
CASSGLAGAYEQYF
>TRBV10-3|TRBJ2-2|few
CASNSGANTGELFF
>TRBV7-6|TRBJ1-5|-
CASSLATDGAGPQHF
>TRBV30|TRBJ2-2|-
CAWSLSSGGELFF
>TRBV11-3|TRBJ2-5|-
CASSFKSGETQYF
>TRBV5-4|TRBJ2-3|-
CASSSEVADTQYF